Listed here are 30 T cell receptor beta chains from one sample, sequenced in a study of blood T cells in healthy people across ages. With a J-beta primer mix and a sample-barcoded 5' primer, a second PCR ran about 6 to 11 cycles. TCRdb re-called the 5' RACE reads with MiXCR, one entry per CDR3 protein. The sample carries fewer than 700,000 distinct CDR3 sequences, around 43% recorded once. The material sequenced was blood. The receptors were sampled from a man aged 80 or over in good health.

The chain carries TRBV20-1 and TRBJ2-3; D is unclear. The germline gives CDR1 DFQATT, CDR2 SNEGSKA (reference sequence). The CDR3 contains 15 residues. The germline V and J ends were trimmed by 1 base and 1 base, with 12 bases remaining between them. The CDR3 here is CSARASALGTDTQYF. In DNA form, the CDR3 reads TGCAGTGCTAGAGCGTCAGCTCTAGGCACAGATACGCAGTATTTT.

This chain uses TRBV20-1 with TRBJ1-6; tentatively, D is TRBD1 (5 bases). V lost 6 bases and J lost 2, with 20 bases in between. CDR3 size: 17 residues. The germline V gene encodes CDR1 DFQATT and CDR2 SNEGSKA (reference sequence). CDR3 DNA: TGCAGTGCCCTTAATTCGGAGCGGGGGACCTATAATTCACCCCTCCACTTT. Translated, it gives CSALNSERGTYNSPLHF.

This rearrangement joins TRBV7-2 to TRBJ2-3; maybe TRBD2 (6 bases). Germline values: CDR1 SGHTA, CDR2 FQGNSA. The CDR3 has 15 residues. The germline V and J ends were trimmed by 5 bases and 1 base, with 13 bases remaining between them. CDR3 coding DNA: TGTGCCAGCAGCCGCGGGAACGTGGGCACAGATACGCAGTATTTT. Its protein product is CASSRGNVGTDTQYF.

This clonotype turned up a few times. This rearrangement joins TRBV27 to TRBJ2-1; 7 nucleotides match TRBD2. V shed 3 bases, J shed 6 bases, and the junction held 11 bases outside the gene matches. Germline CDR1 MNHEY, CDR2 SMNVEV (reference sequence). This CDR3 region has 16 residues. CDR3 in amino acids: CASSLAAGALGNEQFF. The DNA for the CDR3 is TGTGCCAGCAGTTTGGCGGCGGGAGCATTGGGCAATGAGCAGTTCTTC.

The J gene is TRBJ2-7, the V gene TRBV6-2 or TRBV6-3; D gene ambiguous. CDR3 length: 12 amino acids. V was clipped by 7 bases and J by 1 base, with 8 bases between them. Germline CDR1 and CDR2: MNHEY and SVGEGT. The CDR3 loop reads CASKDWSYEQYF. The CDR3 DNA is TGTGCCAGCAAAGACTGGTCCTACGAGCAGTACTTC.

The CDR3: CASRSGTGYGYTF. CDR3 sequence (DNA): TGTGCCAGCAGAAGCGGGACAGGGTATGGCTACACCTTC. The chain uses TRBV6-2 or TRBV6-3 and TRBJ1-2, with TRBD1 matching over 9 bases. The CDR3 is 13 residues long. Trimming at V came to 6 bases and at J to 5 bases, leaving 4 bases not matched to a gene. Germline loops: CDR1 MNHEY, CDR2 SVGEGT.

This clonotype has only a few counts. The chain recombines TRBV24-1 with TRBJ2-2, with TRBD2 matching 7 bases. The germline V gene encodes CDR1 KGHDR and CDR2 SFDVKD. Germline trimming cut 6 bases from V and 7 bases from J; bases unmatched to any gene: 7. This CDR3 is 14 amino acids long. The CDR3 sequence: CATSTTGGFGELFF. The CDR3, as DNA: TGTGCCACCAGTACGACGGGAGGCTTCGGGGAGCTGTTTTTT.

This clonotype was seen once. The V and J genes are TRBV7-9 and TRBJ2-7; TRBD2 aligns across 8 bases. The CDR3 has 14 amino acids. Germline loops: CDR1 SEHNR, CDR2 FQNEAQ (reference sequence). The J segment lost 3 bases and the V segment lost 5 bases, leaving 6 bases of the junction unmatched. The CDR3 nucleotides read TGTGCCAGCAGCATCTCCGGGACTAGCTACGAGCAGTACTTC. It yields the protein CASSISGTSYEQYF.

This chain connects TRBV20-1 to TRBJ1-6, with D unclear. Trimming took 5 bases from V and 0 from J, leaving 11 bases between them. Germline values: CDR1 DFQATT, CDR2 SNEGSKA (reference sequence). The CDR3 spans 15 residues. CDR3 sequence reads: CSAGHTSSYNSPLHF. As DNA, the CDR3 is TGCAGTGCTGGGCACACGAGCTCCTATAATTCACCCCTCCACTTT.

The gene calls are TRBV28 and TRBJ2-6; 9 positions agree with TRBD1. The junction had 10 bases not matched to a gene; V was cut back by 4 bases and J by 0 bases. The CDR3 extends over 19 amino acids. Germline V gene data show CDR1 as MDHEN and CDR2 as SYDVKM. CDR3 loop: CASSSYLTGGSSGANVLTF. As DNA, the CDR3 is TGTGCCAGCAGTTCCTACCTGACAGGGGGGAGCTCTGGGGCCAACGTCCTGACTTTC.

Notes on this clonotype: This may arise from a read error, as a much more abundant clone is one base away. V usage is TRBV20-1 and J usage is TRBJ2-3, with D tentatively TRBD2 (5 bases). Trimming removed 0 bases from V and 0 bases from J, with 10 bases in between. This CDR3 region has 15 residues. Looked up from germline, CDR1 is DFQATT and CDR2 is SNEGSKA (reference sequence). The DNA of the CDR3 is TGCAGTGCTAGAGATGTTCGGGAAAGCACAGATACGCAGTATTTT. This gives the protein CSARDVRESTDTQYF.

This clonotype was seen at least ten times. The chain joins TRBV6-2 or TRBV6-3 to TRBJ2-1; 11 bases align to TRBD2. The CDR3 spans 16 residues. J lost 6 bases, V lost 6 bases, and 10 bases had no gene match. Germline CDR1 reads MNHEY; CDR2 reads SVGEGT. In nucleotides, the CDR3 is TGTGCCAGCAGCGACCCACTAGCGGGAGTAAGCAATGAGCAGTTCTTC. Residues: CASSDPLAGVSNEQFF.

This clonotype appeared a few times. This CDR3 reads CASSPFRDREEQYF. In DNA form, the CDR3 reads TGTGCCAGCAGCCCTTTCCGGGACAGGGAAGAGCAGTACTTC. The chain recombines TRBV6-2 or TRBV6-3 with TRBJ2-7, with 9 bases lining up with TRBD1. The junction had 10 bases not matched to a gene; V was cut back by 6 bases and J by 7 bases. The germline V gene encodes CDR1 MNHEY and CDR2 SVGEGT. The CDR3 has 14 amino acids.

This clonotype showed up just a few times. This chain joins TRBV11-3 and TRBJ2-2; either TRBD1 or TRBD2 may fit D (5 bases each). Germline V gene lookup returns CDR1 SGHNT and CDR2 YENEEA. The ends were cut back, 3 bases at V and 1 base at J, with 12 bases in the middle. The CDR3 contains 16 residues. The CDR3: CASSFSGALNTGELFF. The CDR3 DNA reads TGTGCCAGCAGCTTTTCCGGGGCACTGAACACCGGGGAGCTGTTTTTT.

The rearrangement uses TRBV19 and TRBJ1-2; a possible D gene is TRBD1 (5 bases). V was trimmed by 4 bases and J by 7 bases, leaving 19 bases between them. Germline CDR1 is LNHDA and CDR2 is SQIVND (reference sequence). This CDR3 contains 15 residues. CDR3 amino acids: CASSTETVPSGGYTF. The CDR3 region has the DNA TGTGCCAGTAGTACCGAGACAGTTCCCTCCGGTGGCTACACCTTC. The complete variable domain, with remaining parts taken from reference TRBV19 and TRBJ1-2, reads DGGITQSPKYLFRKEGQNVTLSCEQNLNHDAMYWYRQDPGQGLRLIYYSQIVNDFQKGDIAEGYSVSREKKESFPLTVTSAQKNPTAFYLCASSTETVPSGGYTFGSGTRLTVV.

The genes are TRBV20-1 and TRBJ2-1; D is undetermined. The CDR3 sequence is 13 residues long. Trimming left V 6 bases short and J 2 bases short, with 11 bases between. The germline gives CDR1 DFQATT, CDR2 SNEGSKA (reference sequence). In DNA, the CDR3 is TGCAGTGCGGAGTGGGATACCTACAATGAGCAGTTCTTC. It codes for CSAEWDTYNEQFF.

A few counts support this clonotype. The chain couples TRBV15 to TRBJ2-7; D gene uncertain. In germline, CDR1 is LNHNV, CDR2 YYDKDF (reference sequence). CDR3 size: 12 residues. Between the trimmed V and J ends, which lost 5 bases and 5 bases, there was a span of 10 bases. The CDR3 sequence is CATSRRNDEQYF. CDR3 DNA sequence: TGTGCCACCAGCCGCCGCAACGACGAGCAGTACTTC.

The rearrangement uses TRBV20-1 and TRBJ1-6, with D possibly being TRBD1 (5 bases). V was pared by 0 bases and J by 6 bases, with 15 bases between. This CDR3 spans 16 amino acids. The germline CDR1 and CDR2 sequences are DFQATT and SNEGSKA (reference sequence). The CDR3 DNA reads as TGCAGTGCTAGAGATCCCCAGAGGGGTGGTAATTCACCCCTCCACTTT. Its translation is CSARDPQRGGNSPLHF.

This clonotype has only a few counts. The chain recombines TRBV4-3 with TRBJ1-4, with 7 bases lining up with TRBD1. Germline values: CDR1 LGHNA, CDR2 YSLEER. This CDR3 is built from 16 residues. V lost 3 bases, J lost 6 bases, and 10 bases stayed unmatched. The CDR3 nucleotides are TGCGCCAGCAGCCACCTTGGGGAGGGGGCTTATGAAAAACTGTTTTTT. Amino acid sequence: CASSHLGEGAYEKLFF.

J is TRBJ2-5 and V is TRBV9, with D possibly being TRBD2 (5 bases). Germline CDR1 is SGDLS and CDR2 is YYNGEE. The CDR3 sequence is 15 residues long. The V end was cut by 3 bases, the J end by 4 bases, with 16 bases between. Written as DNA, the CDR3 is TGTGCCAGCAGCGGAGGGTCAGGTAGGGCAGAGACCCAGTACTTC. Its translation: CASSGGSGRAETQYF.

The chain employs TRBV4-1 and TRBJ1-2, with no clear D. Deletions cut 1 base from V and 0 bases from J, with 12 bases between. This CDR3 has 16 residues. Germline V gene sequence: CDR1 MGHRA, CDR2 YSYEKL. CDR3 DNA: TGCGCCAGCAGCCAAGTGGTTGGGGTGACTAACTATGGCTACACCTTC. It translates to CASSQVVGVTNYGYTF.

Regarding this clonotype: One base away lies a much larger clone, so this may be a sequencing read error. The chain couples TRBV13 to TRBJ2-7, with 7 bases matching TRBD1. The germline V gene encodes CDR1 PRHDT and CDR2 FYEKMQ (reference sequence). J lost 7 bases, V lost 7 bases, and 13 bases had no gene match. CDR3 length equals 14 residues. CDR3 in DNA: TGTGCCAGCACCCACTTGACAGGGCATCGGGAGCAGTACTTC. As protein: CASTHLTGHREQYF.

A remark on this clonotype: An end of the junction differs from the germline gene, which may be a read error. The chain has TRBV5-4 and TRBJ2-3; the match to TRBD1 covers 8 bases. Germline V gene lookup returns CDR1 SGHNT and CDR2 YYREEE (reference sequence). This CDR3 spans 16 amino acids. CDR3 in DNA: TGTGCCGGCAGCAAAACGGCAGGGGGCGGCACAGATACGCAGTATTTT. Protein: CAGSKTAGGGTDTQYF.

This chain's CDR3 is CASSPAGGGSTDTQYF. The CDR3 DNA is TGTGCCAGCAGCCCAGCGGGCGGCGGGAGCACAGATACGCAGTATTTT. V is TRBV9 and J is TRBJ2-3, with a tentative D call TRBD2 (6 bases). V was trimmed by 4 bases and J by 0 bases, leaving 15 bases between them. The germline CDR1 and CDR2 sequences are SGDLS and YYNGEE. This CDR3 has 16 residues. Using reference TRBV9 and TRBJ2-3 for the parts outside the CDR3, the full variable domain is DSGVTQTPKHLITATGQRVTLRCSPRSGDLSVYWYQQSLDQGLQFLIQYYNGEERAKGNILERFSAQQFPDLHSELNLSSLELGDSALYFCASSPAGGGSTDTQYFGPGTRLTVL.

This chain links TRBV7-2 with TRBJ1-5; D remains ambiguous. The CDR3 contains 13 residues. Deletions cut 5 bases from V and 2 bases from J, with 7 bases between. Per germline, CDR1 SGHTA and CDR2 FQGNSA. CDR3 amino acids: CASSAQGNQPQHF. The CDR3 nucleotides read TGTGCCAGCAGCGCCCAGGGCAATCAGCCCCAGCATTTT. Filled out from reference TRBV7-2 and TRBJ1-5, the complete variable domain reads GAGVSQSPSNKVTEKGKDVELRCDPISGHTALYWYRQSLGQGLEFLIYFQGNSAPDKSGLPSDRFSAERTGGSVSTLTIQRTQQEDSAVYLCASSAQGNQPQHFGDGTRLSIL.

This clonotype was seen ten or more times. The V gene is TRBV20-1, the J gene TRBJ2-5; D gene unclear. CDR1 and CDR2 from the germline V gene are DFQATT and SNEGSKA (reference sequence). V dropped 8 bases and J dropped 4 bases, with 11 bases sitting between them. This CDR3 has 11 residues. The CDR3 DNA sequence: TGCAGTTTCCATCTGCGAGAGACCCAGTACTTC. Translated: CSFHLRETQYF.

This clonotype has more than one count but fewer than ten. The CDR3, as DNA: TGTGCCAGCAGCTTAGATACCCTGGGGGGAGAGACCCAGTACTTC. This gives the protein CASSLDTLGGETQYF. V usage is TRBV11-2 and J usage is TRBJ2-7, with D perhaps TRBD2 (6 bases). TRBJ2-5 explains the end of the DNA better; the J call may be wrong. CDR1 is SGHAT, CDR2 FQNNGV, per germline. The CDR3 runs 15 residues.

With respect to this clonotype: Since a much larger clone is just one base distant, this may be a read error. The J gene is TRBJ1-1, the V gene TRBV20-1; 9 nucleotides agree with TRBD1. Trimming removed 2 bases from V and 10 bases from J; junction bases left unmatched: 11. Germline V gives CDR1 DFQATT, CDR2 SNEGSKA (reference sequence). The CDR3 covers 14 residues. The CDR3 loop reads CSARPGQGTGGAFF. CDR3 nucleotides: TGCAGTGCTAGACCCGGACAGGGGACAGGTGGAGCTTTCTTT.

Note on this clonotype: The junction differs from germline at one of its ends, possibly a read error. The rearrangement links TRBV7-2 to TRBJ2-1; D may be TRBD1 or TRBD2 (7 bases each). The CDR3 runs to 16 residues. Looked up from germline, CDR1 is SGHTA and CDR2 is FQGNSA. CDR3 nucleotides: TGTGCCAGCAGCTTAGGGGCAGGTGCAGGGGGGGATGAGCGGTTCTTC. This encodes CASSLGAGAGGDERFF.

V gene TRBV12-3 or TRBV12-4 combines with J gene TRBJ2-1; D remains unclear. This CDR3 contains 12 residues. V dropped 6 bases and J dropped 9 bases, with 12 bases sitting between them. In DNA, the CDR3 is TGTGCCAGCAGCCCACGAGTCATTGAGCAGTTCTTC. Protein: CASSPRVIEQFF.